Listed below are T cell receptor beta chains from one sample, sequenced in a study of blood T cells in healthy people across ages. TCRdb independently ran MiXCR on the 5' RACE reads; one entry per CDR3 protein. The sample lists approximately 2,000,000 distinct CDR3 sequences; 30% to 40% were seen once. Sequences were obtained from blood. These receptors originate from a human donor in good health. Each CDR3 is given with its conserved first and last residue. The D gene is left open where the match is weak. Where a row states a size, it is once, few, many or the class of an expanded clone; other rows omit it.

d_gene: TRBD1
j_gene: TRBJ2-5
v_gene: TRBV18
abundance: -
CDR3nt: TGTGCCAGCTCGGGACAGGGGAAAAGAGAGACCCAGTACTTC
CDR3aa: CASSGQGKRETQYF

d_gene: -
j_gene: TRBJ1-4
v_gene: TRBV9
abundance: -
CDR3nt: TGTGCCAGCAGCGTCAGAAGCGGTGGAAAACTGTTTTTT
CDR3aa: CASSVRSGGKLFF

d_gene: TRBD1
j_gene: TRBJ1-2
v_gene: TRBV7-2
abundance: -
CDR3nt: TGTGCCAGCACCCCAAGCGACAGGGGAGGAGAGGGCTACACCTTC
CDR3aa: CASTPSDRGGEGYTF

d_gene: -
j_gene: TRBJ2-7
v_gene: TRBV3-1
abundance: -
CDR3nt: TGTGCCAGCAGCCAATACCCGGGACCCTACGAGCAGTACTTC
CDR3aa: CASSQYPGPYEQYF

d_gene: -
j_gene: TRBJ2-5
v_gene: TRBV7-2
abundance: few
CDR3nt: TGTGCCAGCACCATTACTAGATACCAAGAGACCCAGTACTTC
CDR3aa: CASTITRYQETQYF

d_gene: -
j_gene: TRBJ1-1
v_gene: TRBV7-9
abundance: -
CDR3nt: TGTGCCAGCAGCTTAGGGCCTCAACTAAGACGCGGAGCTGAAGCTTTCTTT
CDR3aa: CASSLGPQLRRGAEAFF

d_gene: -
j_gene: TRBJ1-5
v_gene: TRBV20-1
abundance: few
CDR3nt: TGCAGTGCGCGACTCTTACAGGGTTGGCAGCCCCAGCATTTT
CDR3aa: CSARLLQGWQPQHF

d_gene: TRBD1
j_gene: TRBJ1-5
v_gene: TRBV7-2
abundance: -
CDR3nt: TGTGCCAGCAGCTTACTACCACAGGGGGGATCCCGGACGCCCCAGCATTTT
CDR3aa: CASSLLPQGGSRTPQHF

d_gene: TRBD2
j_gene: TRBJ2-7
v_gene: TRBV20-1
abundance: -
CDR3nt: TGCAGTGCTAGTCTCCCCTATGGGACTAGCGGCGGGGAGCAGTACTTC
CDR3aa: CSASLPYGTSGGEQYF

d_gene: TRBD1
j_gene: TRBJ1-2
v_gene: TRBV7-9
abundance: -
CDR3nt: TGTGCCAGCAGCTTAGCGAGGGACAGCCTGCCCTATGGCTACACCTTC
CDR3aa: CASSLARDSLPYGYTF